Sequencing of this TCR beta chain was carried out in a study of Ad26.COV2.S vaccination and SARS-CoV-2 variants. This clone was detected a few times. The antigen is not known. CDR3 length: 12 residues. Germline CDR1 reads SGHRS; CDR2 reads YFSETQ. V was shortened by 0 bases and J by 5 bases, with 5 bases between the two germline ends. Notes on the study in general: In TCR breadth and depth analyses, total T cell responses may have been underestimated. Whether participants received vaccine or placebo, their non-spike TCR breadth was similar.

Treatment specified: around 19 received Ad26.COV2.S at low or high dose, single or two shots; several received placebo; per-sample allocation not given. The study sampled participants on day 63 after the first vaccine or placebo injection. What was given as vaccine was an Ad26 vector encoding Wuhan-strain SARS-CoV-2 spike. Libraries were prepared by immunoSEQ multiplex PCR; TCRdb keeps only in-frame clonotypes and omits some of them. The sample lists about 500,000 clones; 80% to 90% were seen once. The source material was peripheral blood, sampled in a trial of Ad26.COV2.S vaccine versus placebo. The chain links TRBV5-1 to TRBJ1-2, with D tentatively TRBD1 (5 bases). The receptor was derived from a person aged 18-60 years who received the Ad26.COV2.S COVID-19 vaccine or a placebo. Here the CDR3 reads CASSLGGYGYTF. The CDR3 DNA follows: TGCGCCAGCAGCTTGGGGGGGTATGGCTACACCTTC.